This T cell receptor beta chain was retrieved from a study of shared clonotypes between healthy human individuals. V dropped 5 bases and J dropped 6 bases, with 17 bases sitting between them. The CDR3 is made up of 15 amino acids. Germline assignment: CDR1 SGHTA and CDR2 FQGNSA. Naive CD8 cells comprised CD45RO-negative, CCR7-positively selected cells, excluding terminally differentiated effector memory CD45RA+ cells. Measured with immunoSEQ multiplex PCR; TCRdb has only the in-frame clones, and not every one. The sample yields hundreds of thousands of clones, 92% seen once. The receptor's source is a man aged 25 to 40 in good health. The chain couples TRBV7-2 to TRBJ2-1; D is possibly TRBD2 (6 bases). The specimen sequenced was naive CD8+ T cells sorted from blood. The CDR3 reads CASSHRDLRANEQFF. As DNA, the CDR3 is TGTGCCAGCAGCCACCGGGACTTGCGAGCCAATGAGCAGTTCTTC.